This TCR beta chain was identified in a study of shared clonotypes between healthy human individuals. CD45RA-negative memory and CD45RA+ naive subsets were split from the CD4+ cells. Study results and limitations: Larger richness was generally estimated for naive than memory subsets. Compared with clonotypes that all four donors shared, non-shared clonotypes had lower generation probabilities.

The germline gives CDR1 GTSNPN, CDR2 SVGIG (reference sequence). The trim removed 5 bases at V and 2 bases at J, leaving 5 bases unmatched. The CDR3 is made up of 13 amino acids. Sequencing was performed with immunoSEQ multiplex PCR; in TCRdb, only in-frame clones are kept and a portion is missing. This table has 950,000 to 1,100,000 clones, about 70% appearing once. Details on this clone: Its antigen remains unknown.

The chain is built from TRBV30 and TRBJ2-7; 8 bases align to TRBD2. The TCR sequence derives from a man younger than 30 in good health. Sequences were obtained from memory CD4+ T cells sorted from blood. This sample's subset: CD45RA-negative fraction. The CDR3 DNA sequence: TGTGCCTGGGGGCGGGGGGCAGCCTACGAGCAGTACTTC. Translating gives CAWGRGAAYEQYF.